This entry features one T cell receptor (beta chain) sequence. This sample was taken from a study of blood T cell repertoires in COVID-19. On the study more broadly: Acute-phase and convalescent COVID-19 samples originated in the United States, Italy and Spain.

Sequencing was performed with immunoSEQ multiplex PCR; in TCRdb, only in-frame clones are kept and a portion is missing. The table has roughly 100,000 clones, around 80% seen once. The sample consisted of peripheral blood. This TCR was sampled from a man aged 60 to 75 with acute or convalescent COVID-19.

CDR3 in amino acids: CASSQQGLAGGADTQYF. The CDR3 coding sequence is TGCGCCAGCAGCCAACAGGGACTAGCGGGAGGGGCAGATACGCAGTATTTT. The chain couples TRBV5-1 to TRBJ2-3; 16 bases are a match to TRBD2. The CDR3 has 17 residues. V was pared by 4 bases and J by 4 bases, with 6 bases of the junction left unmatched. CDR1 is SGHRS and CDR2 is YFSETQ in the germline V gene.